Listed below are T cell receptor beta chains from one sample, sequenced in a study of blood T cell repertoires in COVID-19. Repertoires were generated with immunoSEQ multiplex PCR, while TCRdb's copy carries only in-frame clones and drops some. The table lists a few hundred thousand clones, around 86% of them singletons, with roughly 5% in the top ten. Specimen: peripheral blood. The receptors shown here come from a human donor in a cohort sampled during active COVID-19. The conserved cysteine and the conserved F or W are not part of the CDR3 here.

v_call: TRBV6-2/TRBV6-3
j_call: TRBJ2-7
cdr3_aa: ASSYGGSRTYEQY

v_call: TRBV7-9
j_call: TRBJ2-7
cdr3_aa: ASSKGQSPYEQY

v_call: TRBV7-3
j_call: TRBJ2-1
cdr3_aa: ASSLGRSNEQF

v_call: TRBV18
j_call: TRBJ2-1
cdr3_aa: ASSLEAGGPPEQF

v_call: TRBV11-3
j_call: TRBJ1-1
cdr3_aa: ASSAGTEAF

v_call: TRBV9
j_call: TRBJ1-2
cdr3_aa: ASSVSDRDGGYT

v_call: TRBV5-4
j_call: TRBJ2-7
cdr3_aa: ASSLLGGSHEQY

v_call: TRBV9
j_call: TRBJ1-3
cdr3_aa: ASSGQESSGNTIY

v_call: TRBV29-1
j_call: TRBJ1-2
cdr3_aa: SVMDRAVDYGYT

v_call: TRBV24-1
j_call: TRBJ1-1
cdr3_aa: ATSDDRGGTEAF

v_call: TRBV19
j_call: TRBJ1-2
cdr3_aa: ASSIATGSYGYT

v_call: TRBV7-9
j_call: TRBJ2-1
cdr3_aa: ASSLRPRTSGSGDEQF

v_call: TRBV7-8
j_call: TRBJ2-3
cdr3_aa: ASSLARTGGRLAGGQGDTQY

v_call: TRBV9
j_call: TRBJ2-3
cdr3_aa: ASSVDGSSTDTQY

v_call: TRBV4-3
j_call: TRBJ2-7
cdr3_aa: ASSQDVGQGLYEQY

v_call: TRBV19
j_call: TRBJ2-7
cdr3_aa: ASSSRTSWEQY

v_call: TRBV27
j_call: TRBJ2-7
cdr3_aa: ASKRRDRGLYEQY